These 8 T cell receptor beta chains were all obtained from the same sample, sequenced in a study of blood T cell repertoires in COVID-19. Sequenced by immunoSEQ multiplex PCR; TCRdb stores in-frame clones only, minus some. The data show around 200,000 clones, more than 75% seen once. Sequenced material: PBMCs or T cells enriched from blood (not recorded which). These receptors were collected from a woman in her forties with acute COVID-19.

The chain recombines TRBV6-5 with TRBJ2-2; 7 nucleotides agree with TRBD1. CDR1 and CDR2 (germline): MNHEY, SVGAGI. CDR3 length: 15 residues. Germline trimming cut 2 bases from V and 8 bases from J; bases unmatched to any gene: 8. CDR3 nucleotides: TGTGCCAGCAGTTACGGGACAGCCATTGAGGGGGAGCTGTTTTTT. Translating gives CASSYGTAIEGELFF.

As for this clone: A read error may produce the germline difference seen at one junction end. The chain combines TRBV10-3 with TRBJ2-7; D is perhaps TRBD1 (5 bases). The CDR3 has 14 residues. The V gene's germline CDR1 is ENHRY and CDR2 SYGVKD. CDR3 in amino acids: CAIRTDSGSSEQYF. The CDR3 nucleotides are TGTGCCATCAGAACCGACAGTGGCTCCTCCGAGCAGTACTTC.

The chain has TRBV10-3 and TRBJ2-7; 8 bases line up with TRBD2. V lost 6 bases and J lost 3; bases outside the gene matches: 7. From germline, CDR1 is ENHRY and CDR2 SYGVKD. This CDR3 region has 14 residues. The CDR3 loop reads CAISYQRENYEQYF. The CDR3 DNA is TGTGCCATCAGCTACCAGCGGGAGAACTACGAGCAGTACTTC.

This chain uses TRBV28 with TRBJ1-5; 8 bases are a match to TRBD1. Germline values: CDR1 MDHEN, CDR2 SYDVKM. The CDR3 consists of 18 residues. Trimming cost V 5 bases and J 2 bases; bases outside gene matches: 14. In nucleotides, the CDR3 is TGTGCCAGCAGTCGCCACACAGGGGGGCTGAGGGGCAATCAGCCCCAGCATTTT. Translating gives CASSRHTGGLRGNQPQHF.

The chain employs TRBV19 and TRBJ1-5; no definite D call. Germline lookup yields CDR1 LNHDA and CDR2 SQIVND (reference sequence). Trimming removed 10 bases from V and 5 bases from J, with 15 bases in between. There are 13 residues in the CDR3. The CDR3 reads CATSVGRDQPQHF. The CDR3 nucleotides read TGTGCCACGTCAGTAGGGCGGGATCAGCCCCAGCATTTT.

The gene calls are TRBV6-5 and TRBJ1-5, with D unclear. This CDR3 comprises 13 residues. Germline V gives CDR1 MNHEY, CDR2 SVGAGI. V was cut by 8 bases and J by 4 bases, with 12 bases left in between. The CDR3 loop is CASQERENQPQHF. CDR3 sequence (DNA): TGTGCCAGCCAAGAGCGGGAGAATCAGCCCCAGCATTTT.

The rearrangement links TRBV10-3 to TRBJ1-2; TRBD1 agrees at 8 bases. The germline CDR1 and CDR2 sequences are ENHRY and SYGVKD. V was clipped by 3 bases and J by 6 bases; unmatched bases: 9. The CDR3 loop spans 15 amino acids. The CDR3 is CAISDRTGISDGYTF. Here the CDR3 DNA reads TGTGCCATCAGTGATAGGACAGGGATAAGCGATGGCTACACCTTC.

This clone is a singleton in its sample. The gene calls are TRBV11-2 and TRBJ1-3; a possible D gene is TRBD1 (5 bases). Germline CDR1 SGHAT, CDR2 FQNNGV. The germline V and J ends were trimmed by 5 bases and 0 bases, with 8 bases remaining between them. The CDR3 is made up of 14 amino acids. The CDR3 bases are TGTGCCAGCAGCCCGGACATCTCTGGAAACACCATATATTTT. Protein sequence: CASSPDISGNTIYF.